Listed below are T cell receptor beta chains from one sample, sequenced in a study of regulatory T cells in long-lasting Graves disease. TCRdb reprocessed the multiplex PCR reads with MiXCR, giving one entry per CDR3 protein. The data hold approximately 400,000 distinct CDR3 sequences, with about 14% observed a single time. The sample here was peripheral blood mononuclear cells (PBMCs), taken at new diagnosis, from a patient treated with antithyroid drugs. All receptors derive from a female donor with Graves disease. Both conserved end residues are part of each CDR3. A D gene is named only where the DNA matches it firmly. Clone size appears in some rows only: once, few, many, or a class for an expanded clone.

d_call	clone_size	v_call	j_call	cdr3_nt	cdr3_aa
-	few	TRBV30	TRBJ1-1	TGTGCCGTAATCGGGCTTGGGGCTGGAAAGACTGAAGCTTTCTTT	CAVIGLGAGKTEAFF
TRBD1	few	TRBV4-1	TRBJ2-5	TGCGCCAGCAGCCACGAACCGACAGGGAAGGAGACCCAGTACTTC	CASSHEPTGKETQYF
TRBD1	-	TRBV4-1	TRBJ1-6	TGCGCCAGCAGCCAAGACAGGGGGAGATGGTCACCCCTCCACTTT	CASSQDRGRWSPLHF
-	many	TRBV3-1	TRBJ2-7	TGTGCCAGCAGCCAAGGGAAGGACGTAGACTTC	CASSQGKDVDF
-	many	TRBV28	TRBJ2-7	TGTGCCAGCAGTTTAGCCGGGGTTGCCTACGAGCAGTACTTC	CASSLAGVAYEQYF
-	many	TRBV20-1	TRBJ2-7	TGCAGTGCCGCCCGCCCCGAGGGGGTTTCCTACGAGCAGTACTTC	CSAARPEGVSYEQYF
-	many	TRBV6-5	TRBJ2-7	TGTGCCAGCAGTTACTCGCAGGGACCCTCCGAGCAGTACTTC	CASSYSQGPSEQYF
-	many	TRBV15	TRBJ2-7	TGTGCCACCAGCAGAGACAGGGGTTACGAGCAGTACTTC	CATSRDRGYEQYF
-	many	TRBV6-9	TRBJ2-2	TGTGCCAGCAGTTACCCTATCGTGACAGGATCGAACACCGGGGAGCTGTTTTTT	CASSYPIVTGSNTGELFF
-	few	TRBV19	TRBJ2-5	TGTGCCAGTAGTAAATTGGAGGACCCCAAAGAGACCCAGTACTTC	CASSKLEDPKETQYF
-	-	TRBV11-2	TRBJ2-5	TGTGCCAGCAGGCAAGGGGGGCGGGATGAGACCCAGTACTTC	CASRQGGRDETQYF
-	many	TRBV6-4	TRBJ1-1	TGTGCCAGCAGCACCGTGGGGGGGGACACTGAAGCTTTCTTT	CASSTVGGDTEAFF
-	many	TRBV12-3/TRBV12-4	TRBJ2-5	TGTGCCAGCAGTTTTTCGGGAGAGGAGACCCAGTACTTC	CASSFSGEETQYF
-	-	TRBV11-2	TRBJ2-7	TGTGCCAGCAGCGCCCTACCAGGGGAATACGAGCAGTACTTC	CASSALPGEYEQYF
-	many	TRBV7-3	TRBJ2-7	TGTGCCAGCAGCTTCCCGGACGAGCAGTACTTC	CASSFPDEQYF
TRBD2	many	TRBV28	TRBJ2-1	TGTGCCAGCAGTCTAGGACTAGCGGGAGTAATACCGCAGTTCTTC	CASSLGLAGVIPQFF
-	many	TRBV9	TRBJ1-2	TGTGCCAGCAGCGAGGGGAGGGGGGGAAACTATGGCTACACCTTC	CASSEGRGGNYGYTF
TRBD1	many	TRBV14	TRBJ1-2	TGTGCCAGCAGCCAAGTGAAAGGACAGGGGAGCTACACCTTC	CASSQVKGQGSYTF
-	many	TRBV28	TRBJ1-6	TGTGCCAGCACTCCTGTGGGGGAGGGATGGAATTCACCCCTCCACTTT	CASTPVGEGWNSPLHF
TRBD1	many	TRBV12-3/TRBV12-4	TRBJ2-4	TGTGCCAGCAGTCCCACAGGGGGCAGGGGTGCCAAAAACATTCAGTACTTC	CASSPTGGRGAKNIQYF
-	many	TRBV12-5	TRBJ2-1	TGTGCTAGTGGTTTGGATCTAGCCAATGAGCAGTTCTTC	CASGLDLANEQFF
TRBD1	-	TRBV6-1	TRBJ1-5	TGTGCCAGCAGTGCAGACAGGGATCAGCCCCAGCATTTT	CASSADRDQPQHF
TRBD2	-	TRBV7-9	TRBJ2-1	TGTGCCAGCAGCTTAGAAGCGGGAGCCAACAATGAGCAGTTCTTC	CASSLEAGANNEQFF
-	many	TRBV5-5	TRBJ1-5	TGTGCCAGCAGCTTGGCCCCGCTAGGGACAACTCTTAGGGCAAGCAATCAGCCCCAGCATTTT	CASSLAPLGTTLRASNQPQHF
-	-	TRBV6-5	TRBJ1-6	TGTGCCAGCAGTTACCGTATTGGGGAGGTTATAAGGAATTCACCCCTCCACTTT	CASSYRIGEVIRNSPLHF
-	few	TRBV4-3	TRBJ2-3	TGCGCCAGCAGCCAAGACGCGAACACAGATACGCGGTATTTT	CASSQDANTDTRYF
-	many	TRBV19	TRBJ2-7	TGTGCCAGTGTCGATGCAAGTGCGGAGCAGTACTTC	CASVDASAEQYF
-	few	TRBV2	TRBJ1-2	TGTGCCAGCAGTGAGTTCGACGAAACAATGAGAAATGGCTACACCTTC	CASSEFDETMRNGYTF
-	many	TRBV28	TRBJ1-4	TGTGCCAGCAGTTCCGTCGGGGAGGCTAATGAAAAACTGTTTTTT	CASSSVGEANEKLFF
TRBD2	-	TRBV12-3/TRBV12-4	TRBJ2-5	TGTGCCAGCAGTCCCCCGGGGACTAGCGGGGGGGCCGGGGAGACCCAGTACTTC	CASSPPGTSGGAGETQYF
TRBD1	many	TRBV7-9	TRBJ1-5	TGTGCCAGCAGCGAGACAGGGCTAAGCCAGCCCCAGCATTTT	CASSETGLSQPQHF
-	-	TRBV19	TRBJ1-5	TGTGCCAGTAGTGCTACGGACAGAACTAATCAGCCCCAGCATTTT	CASSATDRTNQPQHF
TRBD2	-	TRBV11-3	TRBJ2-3	TGTGCCAGCAGTCCGTCCGGGACTAGTTACCCGACAGATACGCAGTATTTT	CASSPSGTSYPTDTQYF
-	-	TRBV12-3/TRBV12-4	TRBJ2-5	TGTGCCAGCAGTTTTCAGTCCCGGCTCGGGGCTAGCAGAGAGACCCAGTACTTC	CASSFQSRLGASRETQYF
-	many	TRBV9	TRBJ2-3	TGTGCCAGCAGCGTACAGGGTACAGATACGCAGTATTTT	CASSVQGTDTQYF
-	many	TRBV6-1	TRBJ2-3	TGTGCCAGCAGTCTCCGGTGGCAGGGGACAGATACGCAGTATTTT	CASSLRWQGTDTQYF
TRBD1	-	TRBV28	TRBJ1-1	TGTGCCAGCAGTCCCAGTGGAACGGGACAGCTGGCTTTCTTT	CASSPSGTGQLAFF
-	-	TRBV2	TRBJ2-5	TGTGCCACCGCGGAAGGGAGCGGCCAAGAGACCCAGTACTTC	CATAEGSGQETQYF
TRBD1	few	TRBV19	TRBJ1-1	TGTGCCAGTAAGGATCCGGGACAGGGGAACACTGAAGCTTTCTTT	CASKDPGQGNTEAFF
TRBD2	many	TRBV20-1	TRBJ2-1	TGCAGTGCTAGTGCTACTAGCGGGAGCTCCTACAATGAGCAGTTCTTC	CSASATSGSSYNEQFF
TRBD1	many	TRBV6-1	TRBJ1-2	TGTGCCAGCAAAGGGGGCGCGCTTGACTATGGCTACACCTTC	CASKGGALDYGYTF
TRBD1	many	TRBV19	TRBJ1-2	TGTGCCAGTAGTTACCGGGACAGGGCCTACTATGGCTACACCTTC	CASSYRDRAYYGYTF
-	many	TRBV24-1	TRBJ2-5	TGTGCCACCAGTGATCCGAAGCAGGGGACCCAGTACTTC	CATSDPKQGTQYF
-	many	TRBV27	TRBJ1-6	TGTGCCAGCAGCTTAGAGGGGCAGGGAAGGTTTTCACCCCTCCACTTT	CASSLEGQGRFSPLHF
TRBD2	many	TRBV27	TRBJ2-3	TGTGCCAGCAGTCTCATAGCGGGGGGGACAGATACGCAGTATTTT	CASSLIAGGTDTQYF
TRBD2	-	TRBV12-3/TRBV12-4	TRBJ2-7	TGTGCCAGCGGACTAGCGGGGGGGCCGGGGGAGCAGTACTTC	CASGLAGGPGEQYF
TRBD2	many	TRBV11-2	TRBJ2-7	TGTGCCAGCAGCTTAGAGGGACTAGCGGAATACGAGCAGTACTTC	CASSLEGLAEYEQYF
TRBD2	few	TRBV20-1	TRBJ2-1	TGCAGTGCTAGAGATAAAGGACTAGCGGGAGGCCGCTCCTACAATGAGCAGTTCTTC	CSARDKGLAGGRSYNEQFF
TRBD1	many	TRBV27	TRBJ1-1	TGTGCCAGCATTCCGACAGGGGGCAAGTCTGAAGCTTTCTTT	CASIPTGGKSEAFF
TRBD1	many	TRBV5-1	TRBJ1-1	TGCGCCAGCAGCTCACAGGGGGCGGCCACTGAAGCTTTCTTT	CASSSQGAATEAFF